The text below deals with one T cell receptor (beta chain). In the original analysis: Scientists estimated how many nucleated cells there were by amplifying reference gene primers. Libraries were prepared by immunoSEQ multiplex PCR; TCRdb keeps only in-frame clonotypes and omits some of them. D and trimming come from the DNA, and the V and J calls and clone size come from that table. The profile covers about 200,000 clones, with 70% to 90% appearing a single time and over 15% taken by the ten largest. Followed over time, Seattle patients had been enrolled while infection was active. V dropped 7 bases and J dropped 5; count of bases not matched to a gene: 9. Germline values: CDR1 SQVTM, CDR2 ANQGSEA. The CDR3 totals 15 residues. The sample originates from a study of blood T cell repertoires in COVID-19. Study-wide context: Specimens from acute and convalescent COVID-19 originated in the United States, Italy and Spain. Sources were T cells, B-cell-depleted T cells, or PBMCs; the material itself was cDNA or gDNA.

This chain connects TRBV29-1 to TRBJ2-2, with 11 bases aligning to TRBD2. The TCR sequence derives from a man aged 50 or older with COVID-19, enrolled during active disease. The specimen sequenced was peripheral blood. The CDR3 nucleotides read TGCAGCGCCACGTCGACTAGCGGGGCTACCGGGGAGCTGTTTTTT. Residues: CSATSTSGATGELFF.